Listed here are 27 T cell receptor beta chains from one sample, sequenced in a study of breast tumors, draining lymph nodes, adjacent tissues. Via MiXCR, TCRdb re-called the multiplex PCR reads, giving one row per CDR3 protein. The sample yields fewer than 200,000 distinct CDR3 sequences, about 30% seen once. Samples came from axillary lymph nodes draining the breast cancer. The specimen was axillary lymph node tissue. The receptor set was obtained from a female donor with breast cancer. Some clones in this sample may be carry-over from other donors' samples.

This clonotype was seen ten or more times. The V and J genes are TRBV11-3 and TRBJ2-5; 12 nucleotides match TRBD2. Germline V lookup: CDR1 SGHNT, CDR2 YENEEA. The V gene end was trimmed by 6 bases and the J gene end by 3 bases; junction bases not matched to a gene: 5. This CDR3 has 15 amino acids. CDR3 protein: CASSPSGGAEETQYF. CDR3 nucleotides: TGTGCCAGCAGTCCTAGCGGGGGGGCGGAAGAGACCCAGTACTTC.

This clonotype was observed many times. J is TRBJ2-1 and V is TRBV20-1; D is unresolved. The germline V gene has CDR1 DFQATT and CDR2 SNEGSKA (reference sequence). This CDR3 contains 11 residues. The V end lost 6 bases, the J end lost 3 bases, and 6 bases lay between the germline ends. CDR3 DNA: TGCAGTGCCGCCTTCTACAATGAGCAGTTCTTC. Protein: CSAAFYNEQFF.

In its sample, this clonotype was seen many times. The chain joins TRBV12-3 or TRBV12-4 to TRBJ2-5, with D tentatively TRBD1 (6 bases). The length of the CDR3 is 13 residues. V was clipped by 6 bases and J by 4 bases, with 12 bases between them. DNA of the CDR3: TGTGCCAGCAGGCCGACAGGCCTAGAGACCCAGTACTTC. Amino acids: CASRPTGLETQYF.

In its sample, this clonotype was seen many times. The rearrangement links TRBV5-5 to TRBJ1-6; possibly TRBD1 for D (5 bases). V was pared by 5 bases and J by 2 bases, with 8 bases between. The CDR3 has 14 residues. Germline values: CDR1 SGHKS, CDR2 YYEKEE (reference sequence). The CDR3 coding sequence is TGTGCCAGCAGTGAGGGGACCTATAATTCACCCCTCCACTTT. This translates into CASSEGTYNSPLHF.

The genes are TRBV29-1 and TRBJ2-3; no firm D call. The CDR3 has 13 amino acids. Trimming took 8 bases from V and 1 from J, leaving 13 bases between them. Germline V gene lookup returns CDR1 SQVTM and CDR2 ANQGSEA. The CDR3 DNA reads as TGCAGCTCCACGCGCACCCGCACAGATACGCAGTATTTT. Protein sequence: CSSTRTRTDTQYF.

This clonotype was seen many times. This chain joins TRBV30 and TRBJ1-5; no firm D call. This CDR3 comprises 12 residues. The V gene lost 5 bases and the J gene lost 7 bases, with 12 bases spanning the gap. The germline V gene encodes CDR1 GTSNPN and CDR2 SVGIG (reference sequence). The CDR3 spells CAWAREKQPQHF. DNA for the CDR3: TGTGCCTGGGCCCGTGAAAAGCAGCCCCAGCATTTT. The whole variable domain, remainder taken from reference TRBV30 and TRBJ1-5, is SQTIHQWPATLVQPVGSPLSLECTVEGTSNPNLYWYRQAAGRGLQLLFYSVGIGQISSEVPQNLSASRPQDRQFILSSKKLLLSDSGFYLCAWAREKQPQHFGDGTRLSIL.

This sequence joins TRBV12-3 or TRBV12-4 and TRBJ1-5; weak D call: TRBD1 (5 bases). V dropped 0 bases and J dropped 5 bases, with 14 bases sitting between them. This CDR3 contains 16 residues. CDR3 in amino acids: CASSLAGRDPDQPQHF. The CDR3 nucleotides read TGTGCCAGCAGTTTAGCTGGCAGGGATCCGGATCAGCCCCAGCATTTT.

This clonotype occurred once. Being one base from a much bigger clone, this may be a read error. V gene TRBV6-1 combines with J gene TRBJ1-2; perhaps TRBD1 as D (6 bases). Germline V gene sequence: CDR1 MNHNS, CDR2 SASEGT. The CDR3 has 15 residues. Trimming pared 3 bases from V and 2 bases from J, leaving 13 bases between. CDR3 loop: CASSESTGPNYGYTF. The CDR3 DNA follows: TGTGCCAGCAGTGAGTCGACAGGTCCGAACTATGGCTACACCTTC.

In the case of this clonotype: A junction boundary mismatches the germline segment, possibly from a read error. The chain has TRBV20-1 and TRBJ1-2; TRBD1 matches 7 bases. This CDR3 comprises 16 residues. Germline V gives CDR1 DFQATT, CDR2 SNEGSKA (reference sequence). The CDR3 loop is CSARETGTAPYYGYAF. The CDR3 nucleotides are TGCAGTGCTAGGGAGACCGGGACAGCGCCCTACTATGGCTACGCCTTC.

This clonotype was counted at least ten times. The gene calls are TRBV12-3 or TRBV12-4 and TRBJ1-5; TRBD1 is a possible D gene (5 bases). There are 13 residues in the CDR3. Deletions cut 5 bases from V and 3 bases from J, with 8 bases between. CDR3 amino acids: CASSRQFNQPQHF. DNA of the CDR3: TGTGCCAGCAGTCGACAGTTCAATCAGCCCCAGCATTTT.

This clonotype has just a few counts. The chain employs TRBV6-1 and TRBJ2-5, with 11 bases aligning to TRBD2. With 4 bases clipped from V and 1 base from J, the junction kept 5 bases outside the gene matches. This CDR3 is 16 amino acids long. Germline CDR1 and CDR2: MNHNS and SASEGT. This chain's CDR3 is CASSAMTSGVQETQYF. The DNA for the CDR3 is TGTGCCAGCAGTGCTATGACTAGCGGGGTCCAAGAGACCCAGTACTTC.

There are many counts of this clonotype. The chain has TRBV20-1 and TRBJ2-5, with D unresolved. This CDR3 region has 13 residues. Trimming took off 3 bases at V and 2 bases at J, with 10 bases between the two ends. CDR1 is DFQATT, CDR2 SNEGSKA, per germline (reference sequence). In nucleotides, the CDR3 is TGCAGTGCTAGGGTCGGAGTACAAGAGACCCAGTACTTC. Protein: CSARVGVQETQYF.

This clonotype was detected a few times. The chain employs TRBV11-3 and TRBJ1-1; D may be TRBD1 (5 bases). Trimming took 0 bases from V and 5 from J, leaving 13 bases between them. This CDR3 contains 15 residues. CDR1 is SGHNT and CDR2 is YENEEA in the germline V gene. The CDR3 spells CASSLEFRARTEAFF. The CDR3 DNA follows: TGTGCCAGCAGCTTAGAGTTCAGGGCTCGGACTGAAGCTTTCTTT.

This clonotype has more than one count but fewer than ten. This sequence may be a read error, since a much larger clone differs from it by one base. This chain connects TRBV10-1 to TRBJ2-7, with D possibly being TRBD1 (5 bases). CDR3 size: 15 residues. CDR1 is WNHNN and CDR2 is SYGVQD in the germline V gene (reference sequence). CDR3 in amino acids: CAGSESLAGTYEQYF. The DNA of the CDR3 is TGCGCCGGCAGTGAGTCGCTGGCAGGGACCTACGAGCAGTACTTC.

This clonotype appeared many times. DNA of the CDR3: TGTGCCAGCAGCTTAACCGGCGTCGAGCAGTACTTC. Amino acids: CASSLTGVEQYF. V and J are TRBV7-9 and TRBJ2-7; D not certain. The CDR3 is 12 amino acids. Germline V gene sequence: CDR1 SEHNR, CDR2 FQNEAQ (reference sequence). Trimming left V 2 bases short and J 6 bases short, with 8 bases between.

There are many counts of this clonotype. This chain connects TRBV30 to TRBJ1-5; TRBD1 might be the D (5 bases). V dropped 0 bases and J dropped 7 bases, with 10 bases sitting between them. The CDR3 has 13 residues. Germline V CDR1 and CDR2: GTSNPN, SVGIG (reference sequence). CDR3 in amino acids: CAWSVGGEQPQHF. The CDR3 DNA sequence: TGTGCCTGGAGTGTCGGAGGGGAACAGCCCCAGCATTTT.

This clonotype was found many times. This rearrangement joins TRBV6-5 to TRBJ2-5; D is possibly TRBD2 (5 bases). Germline CDR1 and CDR2: MNHEY and SVGAGI. The germline V and J ends were trimmed by 8 bases and 4 bases, with 14 bases remaining between them. The CDR3 is 13 residues long. The CDR3 DNA is TGTGCCAGCTCCCGTGCAGGACTAGAGACCCAGTACTTC. Translating gives CASSRAGLETQYF.

Concerning this clonotype: The CDR3 carries no conserved terminal phenylalanine or tryptophan, so it likely arises from a read error. V usage is TRBV10-1 and J usage is TRBJ2-3, with TRBD2 as a possible D gene (5 bases). Germline-derived CDR1 and CDR2 are WNHNN and SYGVQD (reference sequence). The CDR3 has 14 residues. The CDR3 bases are TGCGCTAGCAGTGCCCAACCGGGAATAGATACGCAGTATTGT. It translates to CASSAQPGIDTQYC.

This clonotype was observed at least ten times. The rearrangement uses TRBV18 and TRBJ1-2, with D tentatively TRBD1 (5 bases). Germline CDR1 and CDR2: KGHSH and LQKENI. CDR3 length: 13 residues. The germline V and J ends were trimmed by 3 bases and 3 bases, with 8 bases remaining between them. The CDR3 DNA follows: TGTGCCAGCTCACCGGGGGATCACTATGGCTACACCTTC. Protein product: CASSPGDHYGYTF. The full variable domain, completed using reference TRBV18 and TRBJ1-2, is NAGVMQNPRHLVRRRGQEARLRCSPMKGHSHVYWYRQLPEEGLKFMVYLQKENIIDESGMPKERFSAEFPKEGPSILRIQQVVRGDSAAYFCASSPGDHYGYTFGSGTRLTVV.

This clonotype came up many times. The gene calls are TRBV19 and TRBJ1-2, with a tentative D call TRBD1 (6 bases). The CDR3 totals 13 residues. Per the germline V gene, CDR1 is LNHDA and CDR2 is SQIVND (reference sequence). Trimming took off 5 bases at V and 7 bases at J, with 14 bases between the two ends. CDR3 amino acids: CASSFLGTPGYTF. For the CDR3, the DNA is TGTGCCAGTAGTTTCCTCGGGACACCTGGCTACACCTTC.

At least ten counts were recorded for this clonotype. The V call is TRBV11-3, the J call TRBJ2-1; maybe TRBD1 (6 bases). The V gene's germline CDR1 is SGHNT and CDR2 YENEEA. Trimming removed 5 bases at V and 1 base at J, with 12 bases between. This CDR3 is 15 amino acids long. CDR3 DNA: TGTGCCAGCAGCACCCAGGGGTCATCCTACAATGAGCAGTTCTTC. Residues: CASSTQGSSYNEQFF.

In its sample, this clonotype was seen many times. V is TRBV9 and J is TRBJ2-7; tentative D call: TRBD2 (7 bases). From germline, CDR1 is SGDLS and CDR2 YYNGEE. The CDR3 loop spans 15 amino acids. Trimming cost V 0 bases and J 3 bases, with 13 bases left between them. CDR3 coding DNA: TGTGCCAGCAGCGTAGGGGGGGGCCTCATCTACGAGCAGTACTTC. Protein product: CASSVGGGLIYEQYF.

This clonotype has ten or more counts. The chain employs TRBV7-2 and TRBJ1-2, with D possibly TRBD1 on 5 matching bases. CDR1 and CDR2 from the germline V gene are SGHTA and FQGNSA. This CDR3 comprises 14 residues. The V and J ends lost 1 base and 8 bases respectively, with 14 bases between them. The CDR3 protein is CASSLERGGSGYTF. CDR3 in DNA: TGTGCCAGCAGCTTAGAAAGGGGAGGGTCCGGCTACACCTTC.

Points on this clonotype: One end of the junction does not line up with germline, which may come from a read error. V and J are TRBV7-2 and TRBJ2-1; D is uncertain. The CDR3 covers 16 residues. Germline assignment: CDR1 SGHTA and CDR2 FQGNSA. CDR3 nucleotide sequence: TGTGCCAGCAGCGTAACGCTGTACAGCTCCTGCAATGAGCAGTTCTTC. It encodes CASSVTLYSSCNEQFF.

Details on this clonotype: A much larger clone differs from this one at a single base, so this may be a read error. The CDR3: CASSPVGAGGDKALF. The CDR3 DNA follows: TGTGCCAGCAGCCCAGTTGGAGCGGGAGGGGACAAGGCGCTCTTC. This rearrangement joins TRBV7-2 to TRBJ2-1; 10 bases match TRBD2. Germline CDR1 and CDR2: SGHTA and FQGNSA. CDR3 length: 15 residues. The whole variable domain, remainder taken from reference TRBV7-2 and TRBJ2-1, is GAGVSQSPSNKVTEKGKDVELRCDPISGHTALYWYRQSLGQGLEFLIYFQGNSAPDKSGLPSDRFSAERTGGSVSTLTIQRTQQEDSAVYLCASSPVGAGGDKALFGPGTRLTVL.

This clonotype came up a few times. This rearrangement joins TRBV6-1 to TRBJ1-5; D gene uncertain. Trimming shortened V by 9 bases and J by 6 bases, and 15 bases separated the two germline ends. The V gene's germline CDR1 is MNHNS and CDR2 SASEGT. The CDR3 totals 13 residues. The CDR3 nucleotides read TGTGCCAGGTACTCGAAGGATGGTCAGCCCCAGCATTTT. The encoded protein is CARYSKDGQPQHF.

This clonotype has a count of ten or more. This chain links TRBV4-1 with TRBJ1-2; no reliable D call. The germline gives CDR1 MGHRA, CDR2 YSYEKL. V was cut by 0 bases and J by 8 bases, with 22 bases left in between. This CDR3 spans 17 amino acids. This chain's CDR3 is CASSQDKAGFAGRGYTF. CDR3 DNA sequence: TGCGCCAGCAGCCAAGATAAGGCGGGATTCGCCGGTCGGGGCTACACCTTC.